Listed below are T cell receptor beta chains from one sample, sequenced in a study of blood T cell repertoires in COVID-19. Here immunoSEQ multiplex PCR was the method, and the copy in TCRdb shows in-frame clones only, minus some. Of roughly 250,000 clones detected, over 80% appear once; the ten largest clones hold 3.7%. The sequencing sample was made of peripheral blood. These receptors came from a woman aged 40 to 50 with acute or convalescent COVID-19. Both conserved end residues are part of each CDR3. The order of the fields is J gene, CDR3 length, clone size, D gene, V gene, CDR3 protein, CDR3 DNA. The D gene is left open where the match is weak. Expanded clones get a size class; other rows say once, few or many, or leave the size out.

J gene: TRBJ2-5
CDR3 length: 17
clone size: once
D gene: TRBD2
V gene: TRBV7-2
CDR3 protein: CASSLGTSGGAGETQYF
CDR3 DNA: TGTGCCAGCAGCTTAGGGACTAGCGGGGGGGCAGGAGAGACCCAGTACTTC

J gene: TRBJ2-2
CDR3 length: 17
clone size: NA
D gene: NA
V gene: TRBV7-6
CDR3 protein: CASSYTGGAGYTGELFF
CDR3 DNA: TGTGCCAGCAGCTACACTGGGGGGGCAGGGTACACCGGGGAGCTGTTTTTT

J gene: TRBJ2-3
CDR3 length: 14
clone size: NA
D gene: TRBD1
V gene: TRBV20-1
CDR3 protein: CSASAGGVTDTQYF
CDR3 DNA: TGCAGTGCTAGTGCAGGGGGCGTGACAGATACGCAGTATTTT

J gene: TRBJ2-3
CDR3 length: 13
clone size: NA
D gene: NA
V gene: TRBV6-4
CDR3 protein: CASSRGIADTQYF
CDR3 DNA: TGTGCCAGCAGTCGAGGGATCGCAGATACGCAGTATTTT

J gene: TRBJ1-2
CDR3 length: 15
clone size: NA
D gene: NA
V gene: TRBV7-6
CDR3 protein: CASSLGYRKRGSYTF
CDR3 DNA: TGTGCCAGCAGCTTAGGGTACAGAAAGAGAGGGAGCTACACCTTC

J gene: TRBJ1-6
CDR3 length: 14
clone size: NA
D gene: NA
V gene: TRBV5-4
CDR3 protein: CASHLGVNDSPLHF
CDR3 DNA: TGTGCCAGCCACCTCGGGGTAAACGATTCACCCCTCCACTTT

J gene: TRBJ1-6
CDR3 length: 18
clone size: NA
D gene: NA
V gene: TRBV27
CDR3 protein: CASSTLGLRDSYNSPLHF
CDR3 DNA: TGTGCCAGCAGCACATTAGGTCTCAGGGACTCCTATAATTCACCCCTCCACTTT

J gene: TRBJ2-3
CDR3 length: 13
clone size: NA
D gene: NA
V gene: TRBV9
CDR3 protein: CASSARLFDTQYF
CDR3 DNA: TGTGCCAGCAGCGCGCGACTCTTCGATACGCAGTATTTT

J gene: TRBJ1-4
CDR3 length: 15
clone size: once
D gene: NA
V gene: TRBV4-2
CDR3 protein: CASSTWTVGSEKLFF
CDR3 DNA: TGTGCCAGCAGCACCTGGACAGTAGGAAGCGAAAAACTGTTTTTT

J gene: TRBJ1-4
CDR3 length: 16
clone size: NA
D gene: TRBD1
V gene: TRBV4-1
CDR3 protein: CASSQGQGATNEKLFF
CDR3 DNA: TGCGCCAGCAGCCAAGGGCAGGGGGCCACTAATGAAAAACTGTTTTTT

J gene: TRBJ1-1
CDR3 length: 14
clone size: NA
D gene: NA
V gene: TRBV29-1
CDR3 protein: CSVDSRGMNTEAFF
CDR3 DNA: TGCAGCGTTGATTCGCGGGGTATGAACACTGAAGCTTTCTTT

J gene: TRBJ1-1
CDR3 length: 14
clone size: NA
D gene: TRBD1
V gene: TRBV18
CDR3 protein: CASSRTGGNTEAFF
CDR3 DNA: TGTGCCAGCTCACGGACAGGTGGGAACACTGAAGCTTTCTTT

J gene: TRBJ1-2
CDR3 length: 14
clone size: NA
D gene: TRBD1
V gene: TRBV30
CDR3 protein: CAWSLQQGAYGYTF
CDR3 DNA: TGTGCCTGGAGCCTCCAACAGGGGGCGTATGGCTACACCTTC

J gene: TRBJ1-2
CDR3 length: 19
clone size: NA
D gene: NA
V gene: TRBV9
CDR3 protein: CASSNYPGDRHLGNYGYTF
CDR3 DNA: TGTGCCAGCAGCAACTACCCGGGGGACCGACATCTTGGGAACTATGGCTACACCTTC

J gene: TRBJ1-1
CDR3 length: 12
clone size: NA
D gene: NA
V gene: TRBV29-1
CDR3 protein: CSVDGGAIRAFF
CDR3 DNA: TGCAGCGTGGACGGGGGGGCGATCCGAGCTTTCTTT

J gene: TRBJ1-2
CDR3 length: 16
clone size: NA
D gene: NA
V gene: TRBV11-2
CDR3 protein: CASSLEGNRGLYGYTF
CDR3 DNA: TGTGCCAGCAGCTTAGAAGGAAACAGAGGACTTTATGGCTACACCTTC

J gene: TRBJ1-1
CDR3 length: 16
clone size: once
D gene: TRBD1
V gene: TRBV27
CDR3 protein: CASSLQGARGNTEAFF
CDR3 DNA: TGTGCCAGCAGTTTACAGGGGGCGCGAGGGAACACTGAAGCTTTCTTT

J gene: TRBJ1-2
CDR3 length: 15
clone size: NA
D gene: NA
V gene: TRBV3-1/TRBV3-2
CDR3 protein: CASSQGGNLNYGYTF
CDR3 DNA: TGTGCCAGCAGCCAGGGCGGGAACCTTAACTATGGCTACACCTTC

J gene: TRBJ1-2
CDR3 length: 14
clone size: NA
D gene: NA
V gene: TRBV4-1
CDR3 protein: CASSQFTEIYGYTF
CDR3 DNA: TGCGCCAGCAGCCAATTTACAGAAATCTATGGCTACACCTTC

J gene: TRBJ2-4
CDR3 length: 15
clone size: NA
D gene: TRBD2
V gene: TRBV19
CDR3 protein: CASSERTSGKNIQYF
CDR3 DNA: TGTGCCAGTAGTGAGAGGACTAGTGGCAAAAACATTCAGTACTTC

J gene: TRBJ2-1
CDR3 length: 14
clone size: NA
D gene: NA
V gene: TRBV6-5
CDR3 protein: CASRLQTGGDEQFF
CDR3 DNA: TGTGCCAGCAGGTTACAGACAGGAGGAGATGAGCAGTTCTTC

J gene: TRBJ1-1
CDR3 length: 16
clone size: NA
D gene: NA
V gene: TRBV5-1
CDR3 protein: CASSLAPGELNTEAFF
CDR3 DNA: TGCGCCAGCAGCTTGGCCCCGGGGGAGTTGAACACTGAAGCTTTCTTT

J gene: TRBJ2-3
CDR3 length: 15
clone size: once
D gene: NA
V gene: TRBV5-1
CDR3 protein: CASSLGASHTDTQYF
CDR3 DNA: TGCGCCAGCAGCTTGGGGGCTTCTCACACAGATACGCAGTATTTT

J gene: TRBJ2-6
CDR3 length: 17
clone size: NA
D gene: TRBD2
V gene: TRBV9
CDR3 protein: CASSPGLDAWGANVLTF
CDR3 DNA: TGTGCCAGCAGCCCCGGACTAGACGCTTGGGGGGCCAACGTCCTGACTTTC

J gene: TRBJ1-5
CDR3 length: 14
clone size: NA
D gene: TRBD1
V gene: TRBV28
CDR3 protein: CASSFAGGSQPQHF
CDR3 DNA: TGTGCCAGCAGTTTCGCAGGGGGCAGTCAGCCCCAGCATTTT

J gene: TRBJ2-3
CDR3 length: 14
clone size: NA
D gene: NA
V gene: TRBV5-1
CDR3 protein: CASSLDREGDTQYF
CDR3 DNA: TGCGCCAGCAGCTTGGACAGGGAGGGGGATACGCAGTATTTT

J gene: TRBJ1-2
CDR3 length: 13
clone size: NA
D gene: NA
V gene: TRBV2
CDR3 protein: CASSEDRNYGYTF
CDR3 DNA: TGTGCCAGCAGTGAGGACAGAAACTATGGCTACACCTTC

J gene: TRBJ1-2
CDR3 length: 15
clone size: NA
D gene: NA
V gene: TRBV5-4
CDR3 protein: CASSFVQDINYGYTF
CDR3 DNA: TGTGCCAGCAGCTTCGTACAGGACATTAACTATGGCTACACCTTC

J gene: TRBJ1-2
CDR3 length: 14
clone size: NA
D gene: NA
V gene: TRBV18
CDR3 protein: CASSPVTGVYGYTF
CDR3 DNA: TGTGCCAGCTCACCAGTGACAGGAGTGTATGGCTACACCTTC

J gene: TRBJ1-2
CDR3 length: 12
clone size: NA
D gene: NA
V gene: TRBV12-5
CDR3 protein: CASGFTRQLSTF
CDR3 DNA: TGTGCTAGTGGTTTCACCCGACAGCTGTCGACCTTC

J gene: TRBJ1-1
CDR3 length: 12
clone size: once
D gene: NA
V gene: TRBV23-1
CDR3 protein: CALSKGDTEAFF
CDR3 DNA: TGCGCCCTCTCGAAGGGGGACACTGAAGCTTTCTTT

J gene: TRBJ1-1
CDR3 length: 14
clone size: NA
D gene: TRBD1
V gene: TRBV27
CDR3 protein: CASSPGQMNTEAFF
CDR3 DNA: TGTGCCAGCAGTCCGGGACAGATGAACACTGAAGCTTTCTTT

J gene: TRBJ1-2
CDR3 length: 15
clone size: NA
D gene: TRBD1
V gene: TRBV5-1
CDR3 protein: CASSLGDRRTDGYTF
CDR3 DNA: TGCGCCAGCAGCTTGGGGGACAGGAGGACGGATGGCTACACCTTC

J gene: TRBJ1-2
CDR3 length: 12
clone size: NA
D gene: NA
V gene: TRBV12-5
CDR3 protein: CASGLGNIGYTF
CDR3 DNA: TGTGCTAGTGGTTTGGGAAACATAGGCTACACCTTC

J gene: TRBJ1-5
CDR3 length: 14
clone size: few
D gene: NA
V gene: TRBV2
CDR3 protein: CASSPGKVNQPQHF
CDR3 DNA: TGTGCCAGCAGTCCAGGGAAGGTCAATCAGCCCCAGCATTTT

J gene: TRBJ1-2
CDR3 length: 12
clone size: NA
D gene: NA
V gene: TRBV7-2
CDR3 protein: CASSSTPPDGSF
CDR3 DNA: TGTGCCAGCAGCTCCACCCCCCCTGACGGGTCCTTC

J gene: TRBJ2-3
CDR3 length: 17
clone size: once
D gene: TRBD2
V gene: TRBV5-1
CDR3 protein: CASSSGTSGGFTDTQYF
CDR3 DNA: TGCGCCAGCAGCTCCGGGACTAGCGGGGGTTTCACAGATACGCAGTATTTT

J gene: TRBJ2-5
CDR3 length: 14
clone size: NA
D gene: TRBD2
V gene: TRBV6-5
CDR3 protein: CASSLGLAIETQYF
CDR3 DNA: TGTGCCAGCAGTTTGGGACTAGCGATAGAGACCCAGTACTTC

J gene: TRBJ1-1
CDR3 length: 14
clone size: NA
D gene: NA
V gene: TRBV11-3
CDR3 protein: CASSLDSGSEEAFF
CDR3 DNA: TGTGCCAGCAGCTTAGATTCGGGTTCCGAGGAAGCTTTCTTT

J gene: TRBJ1-5
CDR3 length: 12
clone size: NA
D gene: NA
V gene: TRBV7-9
CDR3 protein: CASSFEGRDAVF
CDR3 DNA: TGTGCCAGCAGTTTTGAAGGGCGGGACGCCGTATTT

J gene: TRBJ1-1
CDR3 length: 13
clone size: once
D gene: NA
V gene: TRBV10-3
CDR3 protein: CAITLGANTEAFF
CDR3 DNA: TGTGCCATCACATTGGGGGCGAACACTGAAGCTTTCTTT

J gene: TRBJ1-2
CDR3 length: 14
clone size: NA
D gene: TRBD1
V gene: TRBV15
CDR3 protein: CATPRQGEAYGYTF
CDR3 DNA: TGTGCCACCCCCCGACAGGGAGAGGCCTATGGCTACACCTTC

J gene: TRBJ1-1
CDR3 length: 16
clone size: NA
D gene: TRBD1
V gene: TRBV12-5
CDR3 protein: CASGLVFGQDNTEAFF
CDR3 DNA: TGTGCTAGTGGTTTGGTGTTCGGACAGGATAACACTGAAGCTTTCTTT

J gene: TRBJ1-4
CDR3 length: 12
clone size: NA
D gene: NA
V gene: TRBV12-3/TRBV12-4
CDR3 protein: CASRDGPGKLFF
CDR3 DNA: TGTGCCAGCAGGGATGGGCCTGGAAAACTGTTTTTT

J gene: TRBJ2-3
CDR3 length: 17
clone size: once
D gene: NA
V gene: TRBV7-9
CDR3 protein: CASSLGGAGGSTDTQYF
CDR3 DNA: TGTGCCAGCAGCTTAGGAGGGGCAGGGGGGAGCACAGATACGCAGTATTTT

J gene: TRBJ1-1
CDR3 length: 13
clone size: NA
D gene: NA
V gene: TRBV18
CDR3 protein: CASSQGIATEAFF
CDR3 DNA: TGTGCCAGCTCACAGGGGATCGCCACTGAAGCTTTCTTT

J gene: TRBJ1-1
CDR3 length: 12
clone size: NA
D gene: NA
V gene: TRBV12-3/TRBV12-4
CDR3 protein: CASRGVHTEAFF
CDR3 DNA: TGTGCCAGCAGAGGAGTTCACACTGAAGCTTTCTTT

J gene: TRBJ1-2
CDR3 length: 13
clone size: NA
D gene: TRBD1
V gene: TRBV10-2
CDR3 protein: CASSGGTVHGYTF
CDR3 DNA: TGCGCCAGCAGTGGGGGGACAGTCCATGGCTACACCTTC

J gene: TRBJ1-5
CDR3 length: 15
clone size: NA
D gene: TRBD1
V gene: TRBV9
CDR3 protein: CASSAGQGVDQPQHF
CDR3 DNA: TGTGCCAGCAGCGCGGGACAGGGGGTCGATCAGCCCCAGCATTTT

J gene: TRBJ1-5
CDR3 length: 15
clone size: NA
D gene: TRBD1
V gene: TRBV2
CDR3 protein: CASSNAGQLNQPQHF
CDR3 DNA: TGTGCCAGCAGTAACGCGGGACAGCTTAATCAGCCCCAGCATTTT

J gene: TRBJ1-1
CDR3 length: 15
clone size: once
D gene: NA
V gene: TRBV30
CDR3 protein: CAWTVRGHWNTEAFF
CDR3 DNA: TGTGCCTGGACTGTACGAGGACACTGGAACACTGAAGCTTTCTTT

J gene: TRBJ1-2
CDR3 length: 19
clone size: few
D gene: NA
V gene: TRBV6-1
CDR3 protein: CASSEAWNLQGSPLYGYTF
CDR3 DNA: TGTGCCAGCAGTGAAGCGTGGAATTTACAGGGCTCGCCTCTCTATGGCTACACCTTC

J gene: TRBJ2-3
CDR3 length: 14
clone size: NA
D gene: NA
V gene: TRBV11-2
CDR3 protein: CASSTGSLTDTQYF
CDR3 DNA: TGTGCCAGCAGCACCGGGTCCTTGACAGATACGCAGTATTTT

J gene: TRBJ1-2
CDR3 length: 17
clone size: NA
D gene: NA
V gene: TRBV4-1
CDR3 protein: CASSPENAVQGNYGYTF
CDR3 DNA: TGCGCCAGCAGCCCGGAGAACGCGGTCCAGGGGAACTATGGCTACACCTTC

J gene: TRBJ1-2
CDR3 length: 12
clone size: NA
D gene: NA
V gene: TRBV3-1/TRBV3-2
CDR3 protein: CASSSGFYGYTF
CDR3 DNA: TGTGCCAGCAGCTCAGGGTTCTATGGCTACACCTTC

J gene: TRBJ1-4
CDR3 length: 13
clone size: once
D gene: NA
V gene: TRBV29-1
CDR3 protein: CSVQGGVDEKLFF
CDR3 DNA: TGCAGCGTTCAAGGAGGTGTTGATGAAAAACTGTTTTTT

J gene: TRBJ2-4
CDR3 length: 13
clone size: NA
D gene: NA
V gene: TRBV7-8
CDR3 protein: CASRSKGENIQYF
CDR3 DNA: TGTGCCAGCCGATCGAAAGGGGAAAACATTCAGTACTTC

J gene: TRBJ1-2
CDR3 length: 14
clone size: NA
D gene: NA
V gene: TRBV10-3
CDR3 protein: CAISEGGGDYGYTF
CDR3 DNA: TGTGCCATCAGTGAAGGGGGGGGAGACTATGGCTACACCTTC

J gene: TRBJ1-3
CDR3 length: 17
clone size: few
D gene: NA
V gene: TRBV18
CDR3 protein: CASSPPYARASGNTIYF
CDR3 DNA: TGTGCCAGCTCACCACCGTATGCCAGGGCATCTGGAAACACCATATATTTT